The source of this TCR beta chain is a study of blood T cell repertoires in COVID-19. In the study overall: Spain, Italy and the United States supplied samples that represented acute and convalescent COVID-19. T cells, B-cell-depleted T cells, or PBMCs supplied cDNA or gDNA.

As processed by the authors: Quantification of nucleated cells was approximated via reference gene primer amplification. The assay was immunoSEQ multiplex PCR, and TCRdb's table has in-frame clones only and misses some. V, J and clone size derive from that table, while D and trimming were established from the DNA sequence. The sample has some 50,000 clones, around 80% seen once. The specimen was peripheral blood. The receptor was isolated from a human donor in a cohort sampled during active COVID-19.

The DNA for the CDR3 is TGCGCCAGCAGCGCCCGACAGTTTGGGATAGAAAAACTGTTTTTT. As protein: CASSARQFGIEKLFF. This chain joins TRBV4-1 and TRBJ1-4, with a possible D match to TRBD1 (5 bases). The CDR3 spans 15 residues. Trimming removed 5 bases from V and 8 bases from J, with 18 bases in between. Germline CDR1 and CDR2: MGHRA and YSYEKL.